The T cell receptor (beta chain) under discussion was sequenced for a study of human T cells and chemical hapten exposure. One entry per CDR3 protein results from TCRdb running MiXCR on the RACE reads. In the table there are tens of thousands of distinct CDR3 sequences, 7.4% of which are singletons. Time point specified: healthy volunteer bleed at 2 weeks. Before extraction, the whole blood was not fractionated, and total RNA was taken from it. Trimming removed 1 base from V and 4 bases from J, with 10 bases in between. Germline CDR1 is SEHNR and CDR2 is FQNEAQ (reference sequence). CDR3 size: 14 residues.

The chain joins TRBV7-9 to TRBJ1-1; D not resolved. This TCR was recovered from a human donor in good health. Some clones in this sample may be carry-over from other donors' samples. Material for sequencing was whole blood. Here the CDR3 reads CASSLEGGTTEAFF. In DNA, the CDR3 is TGTGCCAGCAGCTTAGAAGGAGGCACCACTGAAGCTTTCTTT.